The present T cell receptor (beta chain) was sequenced within a study of T-cell reconstitution after alpha-beta-depleted transplantation in children. General study findings and limits: Some patients showed high day-60 TCRbeta diversity, which derived from surviving recipient T cells and thymic progenitors. Several hundred expanded graft clones reportedly supplied alpha-beta T cells about two months after transplant. A year had passed since transplant, and T-cell counts and diversity by then came mostly from newly produced T cells.

This clonotype was seen only a few times. Its antigen is undetermined. Unique molecular identifiers tagged the TCRbeta library. TCRdb independently ran MiXCR on the PCR reads; one entry per CDR3 protein. Of about 870,000 distinct CDR3 sequences listed, roughly 15% are singletons. Germline V gene sequence: CDR1 MGHRA, CDR2 YSYEKL. Losses at the gene ends were 0 bases for V and 4 bases for J; bases not matched to a gene: 5. The length of the CDR3 is 17 residues. The source was PBMCs, mostly from graft donor cells, collected 360 days after TCRalphabeta/CD19-depleted stem cell transplant. The clonotype originates from a male patient younger than 18 who had a stem cell transplant for acute lymphoblastic leukemia, so the T cells may come from the graft donor. This sequence joins TRBV4-1 and TRBJ2-1, with 11 nucleotides matching TRBD2. The chain's CDR3 is CASSQDRSGRGYNEQFF. CDR3 nucleotides: TGCGCCAGCAGCCAAGATCGTAGCGGGAGGGGTTACAATGAGCAGTTCTTC.